A selection of T cell receptor beta chains follows, all from one sample in a study of shared clonotypes between healthy human individuals. Profiled with immunoSEQ multiplex PCR; TCRdb holds only in-frame clones, not every one. In the table there are roughly 2.5 million clones, around nine tenths of which are singletons. Material for sequencing was naive CD4+ T cells sorted from blood. The receptors derive from a man aged 18 to 30 in good health. CDR3s include the opening cysteine and the closing phenylalanine or tryptophan. Each record gives: J gene, V gene, clone size, D gene, CDR3 protein, CDR3 DNA. A D gene is named only where the DNA matches it firmly. The size of a clone is reported for some rows only, either as once, few or many, or as a class for expanded clones.

>TRBJ1-1|TRBV2|NA|NA
CASSDPGAEAFF
TGTGCCAGCAGCGACCCAGGGGCTGAAGCTTTCTTT
>TRBJ1-3|TRBV7-8|NA|NA
CASSHAERALSGNTIYF
TGTGCCAGCAGCCACGCGGAAAGGGCCCTCTCTGGAAACACCATATATTTT
>TRBJ1-2|TRBV19|NA|NA
CASSMRTAQGYGYTF
TGTGCCAGTAGTATGAGGACCGCTCAAGGCTATGGCTACACCTTC
>TRBJ2-3|TRBV10-3|NA|TRBD2
CAIRVGGNTDTQYF
TGTGCCATCAGGGTGGGAGGGAACACAGATACGCAGTATTTT
>TRBJ2-3|TRBV7-2|NA|NA
CASSRNLADTQYF
TGTGCCAGCAGCCGAAATCTTGCAGATACGCAGTATTTT
>TRBJ1-3|TRBV7-6|NA|TRBD1
CASSPRQGATGNTIYF
TGTGCCAGCAGCCCGAGACAGGGGGCTACTGGAAACACCATATATTTT
>TRBJ1-1|TRBV19|NA|TRBD1
CASRSQGQNTEAFF
TGTGCCAGTAGATCACAGGGGCAGAACACTGAAGCTTTCTTT
>TRBJ2-3|TRBV9|once|NA
CASSRQVSTDTQYF
TGTGCCAGCAGCCGACAGGTTAGCACAGATACGCAGTATTTT
>TRBJ1-6|TRBV30|NA|NA
CAWSEWRANSPLHF
TGTGCCTGGAGCGAGTGGAGGGCGAATTCACCCCTCCACTTT
>TRBJ2-5|TRBV5-4|NA|NA
CASSLEGRWETQYF
TGTGCCAGCAGCCTGGAGGGACGATGGGAGACCCAGTACTTC
>TRBJ2-1|TRBV14|few|NA
CASSQDPSREFF
TGTGCCAGCAGCCAAGATCCTAGTCGCGAGTTCTTC
>TRBJ2-6|TRBV23-1|NA|NA
CAKSQSYGRPGANVLTF
TGCGCCAAAAGTCAATCCTACGGGCGCCCTGGGGCCAACGTCCTGACTTTC
>TRBJ2-5|TRBV19|NA|NA
CASSTFKFETQYF
TGTGCCAGTAGTACTTTTAAGTTCGAGACCCAGTACTTC
>TRBJ2-7|TRBV5-4|NA|NA
CASSEPGLASYEQYF
TGTGCCAGCAGCGAACCGGGACTCGCCTCCTACGAGCAGTACTTC
>TRBJ2-7|TRBV6-5|NA|TRBD1
CASSYSRTGGYEQYF
TGTGCCAGCAGTTACTCCAGGACAGGGGGTTACGAGCAGTACTTC
>TRBJ1-5|TRBV28|NA|TRBD1
CASSSLTGGGNQPQHF
TGTGCCAGCAGTTCCCTAACAGGGGGCGGGAATCAGCCCCAGCATTTT
>TRBJ1-1|TRBV14|NA|NA
CASSLREGWSTEAFF
TGTGCCAGCAGCCTCCGAGAGGGTTGGAGCACTGAAGCTTTCTTT
>TRBJ2-5|TRBV7-2|NA|NA
CASSARGRETQYF
TGTGCCAGCAGCGCTAGGGGGAGAGAGACCCAGTACTTC
>TRBJ2-7|TRBV28|NA|NA
CASSLFLGDSYEQYF
TGTGCCAGCAGTTTATTTCTGGGGGACTCCTACGAGCAGTACTTC
>TRBJ1-6|TRBV6-1|NA|NA
CASSEVGAGSPLHF
TGTGCCAGCAGTGAAGTTGGCGCGGGATCACCCCTCCACTTT
>TRBJ1-3|TRBV28|NA|NA
CASSGVLLMNRGNTIYF
TGTGCCAGCAGTGGGGTATTGTTGATGAACAGGGGAAACACCATATATTTT
>TRBJ2-7|TRBV28|NA|NA
CASSSPRQIRSYEQYF
TGTGCCAGCAGTTCCCCACGACAAATTCGTTCCTACGAGCAGTACTTC
>TRBJ2-1|TRBV10-3|once|NA
CAIKNESPDEQFF
TGTGCCATCAAAAATGAGAGTCCCGATGAGCAGTTCTTC